The 23 T cell receptor beta chains below were found in one sample sequenced in a study of blood T cell repertoires in COVID-19. Method: immunoSEQ multiplex PCR; TCRdb's copy keeps in-frame clones and lacks some. Found here are around 280,000 clones, 90% of them singletons; the top ten hold around 1.7%. Input material: PBMCs or T cells enriched from blood (not recorded which). The receptors stem from a woman in her late teens or twenties with acute COVID-19.

In its sample, this clone was seen once. This chain joins TRBV19 and TRBJ1-1; maybe TRBD1 (6 bases). The length of the CDR3 is 16 residues. The germline V and J ends were trimmed by 9 bases and 0 bases, with 20 bases remaining between them. From germline, CDR1 is LNHDA and CDR2 SQIVND (reference sequence). CDR3 region: CASQAQGGRMNTEAFF. The CDR3 DNA follows: TGTGCCAGCCAAGCACAGGGCGGAAGAATGAACACTGAAGCTTTCTTT.

This rearrangement joins TRBV5-5 to TRBJ2-7, with 11 positions matching TRBD2. The CDR3 consists of 14 residues. In germline, CDR1 is SGHKS, CDR2 YYEKEE (reference sequence). V gave up 4 bases and J gave up 3 bases; unmatched junction bases: 3. The CDR3 bases are TGTGCCAGCAGCAAAACTAGCGGGAGCTACGAGCAGTACTTC. It translates to CASSKTSGSYEQYF.

The genes are TRBV27 and TRBJ1-6, with D maybe TRBD1 (5 bases). The germline V gene encodes CDR1 MNHEY and CDR2 SMNVEV (reference sequence). This CDR3 has 16 amino acids. V was cut by 2 bases and J by 7 bases, with 15 bases left in between. As DNA, the CDR3 is TGTGCCAGCAGTTTAAGTGCAGGGAACTTCAATTCACCCCTCCACTTT. Translating gives CASSLSAGNFNSPLHF.

The CDR3 DNA is TGTGCCAGCTCACCCAGGGTTGAAAACACTGAAGCTTTCTTT. Its translation: CASSPRVENTEAFF. J is TRBJ1-1 and V is TRBV18, with D maybe TRBD1 (5 bases). Trimming took off 3 bases at V and 2 bases at J, with 10 bases between the two ends. CDR3 length: 14 residues. Per the germline V gene, CDR1 is KGHSH and CDR2 is LQKENI.

V gene TRBV6-1 combines with J gene TRBJ1-2, with D possibly being TRBD1 (5 bases). This CDR3 contains 15 residues. CDR1 MNHNS and CDR2 SASEGT come from the germline V gene. Trimming took 2 bases from V and 5 from J, leaving 15 bases between them. The CDR3 loop reads CASSEYRAPGYGYTF. CDR3 bases: TGTGCCAGCAGTGAATACCGGGCCCCAGGGTATGGCTACACCTTC.

The chain is built from TRBV4-3 and TRBJ2-7, with TRBD1 as a possible D gene (6 bases). Looked up from germline, CDR1 is LGHNA and CDR2 is YSLEER. V was trimmed by 2 bases and J by 6 bases, leaving 14 bases between them. There are 14 residues in the CDR3. CDR3 amino acids: CASSQTGFVGEQYF. In DNA form, the CDR3 reads TGCGCCAGCAGCCAAACAGGGTTTGTGGGCGAGCAGTACTTC.

This rearrangement joins TRBV10-1 to TRBJ2-7; tentative D call: TRBD1 (6 bases). The germline V gene encodes CDR1 WNHNN and CDR2 SYGVQD (reference sequence). V was pared by 5 bases and J by 4 bases, with 12 bases between. The CDR3 totals 13 residues. This CDR3 reads CASSKHGQYEQYF. The CDR3 DNA sequence: TGCGCCAGCAGTAAACACGGACAGTACGAGCAGTACTTC.

The chain uses TRBV7-2 and TRBJ2-1; 8 positions match TRBD2. This CDR3 is 19 amino acids long. Per the germline V gene, CDR1 is SGHTA and CDR2 is FQGNSA. V was clipped by 5 bases and J by 1 base; unmatched bases: 16. CDR3 sequence (DNA): TGTGCCAGCAGCCTCCGACTAGCGATGCCGAGAGGTTCCTACAATGAGCAGTTCTTC. Translation gives CASSLRLAMPRGSYNEQFF.

The chain carries TRBV28 and TRBJ1-5; 7 nucleotides line up with TRBD1. Looked up from germline, CDR1 is MDHEN and CDR2 is SYDVKM. V shed 8 bases, J shed 4 bases, and the junction held 5 bases outside the gene matches. This CDR3 is 13 amino acids long. This CDR3 reads CASQGGLNQPQHF. The CDR3 DNA reads as TGTGCCAGCCAGGGGGGATTGAATCAGCCCCAGCATTTT. Full variable domain (outside the CDR3, taken from reference TRBV28 and TRBJ1-5): DVKVTQSSRYLVKRTGEKVFLECVQDMDHENMFWYRQDPGLGLRLIYFSYDVKMKEKGDIPEGYSVSREKKERFSLILESASTNQTSMYLCASQGGLNQPQHFGDGTRLSIL.

This clone has only one observation. The chain recombines TRBV13 with TRBJ2-4, with 7 bases matching TRBD1. Per germline, CDR1 PRHDT and CDR2 FYEKMQ (reference sequence). The CDR3 length is 14 residues. Trimming took 5 bases from V and 2 from J; bases not matched to a gene: 3. The CDR3 spells CASSARGSKNIQYF. CDR3 nucleotides: TGTGCCAGCAGCGCCAGGGGGTCCAAAAACATTCAGTACTTC.

V is TRBV3-1 (or the pseudogene TRBV3-2) and J is TRBJ1-5, with a tentative D call TRBD1 (5 bases). The ends were cut back, 1 base at V and 12 bases at J, with 10 bases in the middle. This CDR3 region has 12 residues. Germline V gene data show CDR1 as LGHDT and CDR2 as YNNKEL (reference sequence). CDR3 sequence reads: CASSQGVGLQHF. The CDR3, as DNA: TGTGCCAGCAGCCAAGGGGTGGGGCTCCAGCATTTT.

A single count supports this clone. The chain employs TRBV7-9 and TRBJ2-1; 10 positions match TRBD2. This CDR3 has 14 residues. Germline V gives CDR1 SEHNR, CDR2 FQNEAQ (reference sequence). J lost 10 bases, V lost 1 base, and 4 bases had no gene match. CDR3 DNA: TGTGCCAGCAGCTTAGGCCTAGCGGGAGTCGAGCAGTTCTTC. Its translation is CASSLGLAGVEQFF.

V gene TRBV5-6 combines with J gene TRBJ1-3; 11 nucleotides line up with TRBD1. Germline CDR1 SGHDT, CDR2 YYEEEE. The CDR3 is 16 residues long. V shed 2 bases, J shed 4 bases, and the junction held 5 bases outside the gene matches. In DNA, the CDR3 is TGTGCCAGCAGCTTAGGGACAGGGGGATCCGGAAACACCATATATTTT. Translated, it gives CASSLGTGGSGNTIYF. Drawing the rest from reference TRBV5-6 and TRBJ1-3, the complete variable domain is DAGVTQSPTHLIKTRGQQVTLRCSPKSGHDTVSWYQQALGQGPQFIFQYYEEEERQRGNFPDRFSGHQFPNYSSELNVNALLLGDSALYLCASSLGTGGSGNTIYFGEGSWLTVV.

The V and J genes are TRBV19 and TRBJ2-1, with 8 nucleotides matching TRBD1. Germline V gene sequence: CDR1 LNHDA, CDR2 SQIVND (reference sequence). V dropped 4 bases and J dropped 9; count of bases not matched to a gene: 11. This CDR3 is 15 amino acids long. The CDR3 spells CASSNEDRESSEQFF. For the CDR3, the DNA is TGTGCCAGTAGTAATGAGGACAGGGAAAGTAGTGAGCAGTTCTTC.

V gene TRBV14 combines with J gene TRBJ2-5, with 7 nucleotides matching TRBD1. This CDR3 has 14 amino acids. With V trimmed by 4 bases and J by 4 bases, 6 bases remained unmatched. Per germline, CDR1 SGHDN and CDR2 FVKESK. CDR3 in DNA: TGTGCCAGCAGCCGACTCGGACAGGCAGAGACCCAGTACTTC. It translates to CASSRLGQAETQYF.

The chain has TRBV24-1 and TRBJ2-1, with D perhaps matching TRBD1 (6 bases). The CDR3 totals 15 residues. CDR1 and CDR2 from the germline V gene are KGHDR and SFDVKD. Trimming removed 0 bases at V and 4 bases at J, with 9 bases between. CDR3 loop: CATSDLIQGYNEQFF. CDR3 DNA sequence: TGTGCCACCAGTGATTTGATTCAGGGGTACAATGAGCAGTTCTTC.

The DNA of the CDR3 is TGCGCCAGCAGCCAAGCCCCGGACAGAACCTACTATGGCTACACCTTC. Translating it yields CASSQAPDRTYYGYTF. The gene calls are TRBV4-1 and TRBJ1-2; tentative D call: TRBD1 (6 bases). Trimming left V 1 base short and J 3 bases short, with 15 bases between. Germline assignment: CDR1 MGHRA and CDR2 YSYEKL. This CDR3 is built from 16 residues.

This clone was observed a handful of times. This chain joins TRBV19 and TRBJ1-5; D ambiguous. The V and J ends lost 3 bases and 1 base respectively, with 22 bases between them. The V gene's germline CDR1 is LNHDA and CDR2 SQIVND (reference sequence). The CDR3 contains 19 residues. Written as DNA, the CDR3 is TGTGCCAGTAGTATTAGCCCCAGCATCGGTTGGGTCAGCAATCAGCCCCAGCATTTT. Its translation: CASSISPSIGWVSNQPQHF.

This clone was seen only once. This chain connects TRBV6-6 to TRBJ1-1, with 9 bases lining up with TRBD1. Germline CDR1 MNHNY, CDR2 SVGAGI (reference sequence). The length of the CDR3 is 14 residues. After removal of 10 bases from V and 3 bases from J, the junction contained 9 bases not matched to a gene. CDR3 protein: CATGQGWVDTEAFF. CDR3 sequence (DNA): TGTGCCACTGGACAGGGGTGGGTCGACACTGAAGCTTTCTTT.

V usage is TRBV7-8 and J usage is TRBJ1-1, with D unresolved. This CDR3 is built from 15 residues. Germline V gene sequence: CDR1 SGHVS, CDR2 FQNEAQ. V lost 3 bases to trimming and J lost 4 bases, with 15 bases between them. The CDR3 reads CASSFGGRAGTEAFF. The CDR3 DNA follows: TGTGCCAGCAGCTTCGGTGGGAGGGCGGGCACTGAAGCTTTCTTT.

The chain joins TRBV6-5 to TRBJ1-4, with D uncertain. There are 13 residues in the CDR3. V was trimmed by 2 bases and J by 8 bases, leaving 9 bases between them. Germline loops: CDR1 MNHEY, CDR2 SVGAGI. CDR3 residues: CASSYDRSEKLFF. CDR3 DNA: TGTGCCAGCAGTTACGATAGAAGCGAAAAACTGTTTTTT.

The chain couples TRBV11-3 to TRBJ2-1; TRBD1 aligns across 10 bases. The CDR3 runs to 16 residues. J lost 4 bases, V lost 1 base, and 4 bases had no gene match. CDR1 is SGHNT, CDR2 YENEEA, per germline. Here the CDR3 reads CASSLGGTGAYNEQFF. CDR3 nucleotide sequence: TGTGCCAGCAGCTTAGGGGGGACAGGGGCGTACAATGAGCAGTTCTTC.

The rearrangement joins TRBV7-2 to TRBJ2-7; tentatively, D is TRBD2 (5 bases). Germline V CDR1 and CDR2: SGHTA, FQGNSA. The CDR3 runs 16 residues. Trimming took off 1 base at V and 1 base at J, with 14 bases between the two ends. The CDR3 DNA reads TGTGCCAGCAGCTTAGGAAAGGCTAGCTTTTCCTACGAGCAGTACTTC. Translating it yields CASSLGKASFSYEQYF.